The 25 T cell receptor beta chains below all came from one sample that was sequenced in a study of long-term antiretroviral therapy in people with HIV. Researchers ran immunoSEQ v3.0 at survey level. Assay: immunoSEQ multiplex PCR; the TCRdb copy retains only in-frame clones and omits some. The sample has tens of thousands of clones, roughly 84% seen once. Specimen: unsorted PBMCs, collected 0.4 years after starting antiretroviral therapy. The receptors shown here come from a man aged 18 to 29 with HIV.

This clone was found a few times. The V gene is TRBV5-4, the J gene TRBJ2-7; no clear D. The V and J ends lost 4 bases and 5 bases respectively, with 10 bases between them. Germline V gives CDR1 SGHNT, CDR2 YYREEE (reference sequence). The CDR3 is 12 amino acids. The DNA of the CDR3 is TGTGCCAGCAGCGGCGGTCCCGACGAGCAGTACTTC. Translated, it gives CASSGGPDEQYF.

The chain carries TRBV27 and TRBJ1-2; 10 bases are shared with TRBD1. The ends lost 5 bases at V and 6 bases at J; junction bases unmatched: 9. The CDR3 contains 15 residues. Germline CDR1 reads MNHEY; CDR2 reads SMNVEV (reference sequence). The CDR3 DNA sequence: TGTGCCAGCAGTGAGACAGGGGGCCATCCTAATGGCTACACCTTC. Protein: CASSETGGHPNGYTF.

A few counts support this clone. This sequence joins TRBV9 and TRBJ2-7, with TRBD2 as a possible D gene (5 bases). The germline CDR1 and CDR2 sequences are SGDLS and YYNGEE. This CDR3 has 14 residues. V was trimmed by 3 bases and J by 2 bases, leaving 12 bases between them. CDR3 sequence reads: CASSGGQNPYEQYF. CDR3 sequence (DNA): TGTGCCAGCAGCGGAGGGCAGAATCCCTACGAGCAGTACTTC.

The chain has TRBV19 and TRBJ2-2; D perhaps matches TRBD2 (6 bases). The V gene's germline CDR1 is LNHDA and CDR2 SQIVND (reference sequence). This CDR3 spans 15 amino acids. Trimming removed 2 bases from V and 1 base from J, with 8 bases in between. The DNA of the CDR3 is TGTGCCAGTAGTATACTGGGGGGGAACACCGGGGAGCTGTTTTTT. It is translated as CASSILGGNTGELFF.

This chain joins TRBV5-1 and TRBJ2-5; D possibly corresponds to TRBD1 (6 bases). The DNA matches TRBJ2-7 better at its end, which makes the J call doubtful. The length of the CDR3 is 15 residues. The V gene's germline CDR1 is SGHRS and CDR2 YFSETQ. The CDR3 DNA reads TGCGCCAGCAGCTTGGTGTCGGCAGGGGCAGACGAGCAGTACTTC. It translates to CASSLVSAGADEQYF.

The V gene is TRBV2, the J gene TRBJ1-6; tentatively, D is TRBD1 (5 bases). The CDR3 has 14 residues. The germline V gene has CDR1 SNHLY and CDR2 FYNNEI. Trimming took off 3 bases at V and 8 bases at J, with 11 bases between the two ends. Written as DNA, the CDR3 is TGTGCCAGCAGTGAGGGCAGGGAAGATTCACCCCTCCACTTT. Its translation is CASSEGREDSPLHF.

The V gene is TRBV10-3, the J gene TRBJ1-1, with 8 positions matching TRBD1. J lost 5 bases, V lost 2 bases, and 4 bases had no gene match. Germline V gives CDR1 ENHRY, CDR2 SYGVKD. The CDR3 is 14 amino acids. The CDR3 DNA follows: TGTGCCATCAGTGAGGCAGGGGGCTTGACTGAAGCTTTCTTT. Its translation: CAISEAGGLTEAFF.

V and J are TRBV7-8 and TRBJ1-6; tentative D call: TRBD1 (6 bases). The V end was cut by 5 bases, the J end by 9 bases, with 14 bases between. The CDR3 consists of 14 residues. The germline CDR1 and CDR2 sequences are SGHVS and FQNEAQ. CDR3 DNA: TGTGCCAGCAGCGTAAGCGGGGGCCGTTCACCCCTCCACTTT. It codes for CASSVSGGRSPLHF.

The V call is TRBV5-4, the J call TRBJ1-5, with a tentative D call TRBD1 (5 bases). Trimming took off 4 bases at V and 9 bases at J, with 14 bases between the two ends. CDR3 length: 13 amino acids. CDR1 and CDR2 from the germline V gene are SGHNT and YYREEE (reference sequence). The DNA of the CDR3 is TGTGCCAGCAGCGAAGACAGAGGTTGGCCCCAGCATTTT. Protein sequence: CASSEDRGWPQHF.

The rearrangement links TRBV28 to TRBJ2-7, with D perhaps matching TRBD2 (5 bases). The V and J ends lost 8 bases and 2 bases respectively, with 10 bases between them. This CDR3 contains 12 residues. The germline V gene has CDR1 MDHEN and CDR2 SYDVKM. The CDR3 DNA follows: TGTGCCAGCTCCTCCGGGGCCTACGAGCAGTACTTC. It encodes CASSSGAYEQYF.

The chain recombines TRBV19 with TRBJ1-1; 8 bases match TRBD1. J gave up 0 bases and V 6 bases, and 15 bases lay outside the gene matches. Germline V lookup: CDR1 LNHDA, CDR2 SQIVND (reference sequence). This CDR3 contains 18 residues. Here the CDR3 reads CASSVPATGVGMNTEAFF. The CDR3 bases are TGTGCCAGTAGCGTCCCAGCGACAGGGGTGGGGATGAACACTGAAGCTTTCTTT.

The rearrangement joins TRBV25-1 to TRBJ2-1, with D unresolved. There are 13 residues in the CDR3. V was cut by 3 bases and J by 7 bases, with 10 bases left in between. The germline V gene encodes CDR1 MGHDK and CDR2 SYGVNS. CDR3 residues: CASSDGYWNEQFF. The CDR3 DNA reads TGTGCCAGCAGTGACGGCTATTGGAATGAGCAGTTCTTC.

This chain joins TRBV15 and TRBJ1-2; perhaps TRBD1 as D (5 bases). Per germline, CDR1 LNHNV and CDR2 YYDKDF (reference sequence). V shed 3 bases and J shed 6 bases, with 14 bases lying between them. The CDR3 consists of 14 residues. The CDR3 DNA is TGTGCCACCAGCAGCACCCGGGGGTGGCATGGCTACACCTTC. It encodes CATSSTRGWHGYTF. Based on the CDR3 plus reference TRBV15 and TRBJ1-2, the full variable domain is DAMVIQNPRYQVTQFGKPVTLSCSQTLNHNVMYWYQQKSSQAPKLLFHYYDKDFNNEADTPDNFQSRRPNTSFCFLDIRSPGLGDTAMYLCATSSTRGWHGYTFGSGTRLTVV.

This chain uses TRBV19 with TRBJ1-1; 8 bases match TRBD1. The CDR3 runs to 14 residues. Germline CDR1 and CDR2: LNHDA and SQIVND (reference sequence). Trimming removed 7 bases from V and 6 bases from J; junction bases left unmatched: 10. The DNA of the CDR3 is TGTGCCAGTACCCCGTCAGGGGGCTCCGCTGAAGCTTTCTTT. Protein sequence: CASTPSGGSAEAFF.

The chain recombines TRBV7-2 with TRBJ2-7; TRBD1 might be the D (6 bases). Germline-derived CDR1 and CDR2 are SGHTA and FQGNSA. Between the trimmed V and J ends, which lost 3 bases and 7 bases, there was a span of 10 bases. CDR3 size: 12 residues. The CDR3 sequence is CASSFRGREQYF. DNA for the CDR3: TGTGCCAGCAGCTTCAGGGGAAGGGAGCAGTACTTC.

The chain uses TRBV7-8 and TRBJ1-1; no clear D. V was clipped by 3 bases and J by 1 base, with 3 bases between them. Germline V gene data show CDR1 as SGHVS and CDR2 as FQNEAQ. CDR3 length equals 12 residues. CDR3 amino acids: CASSFRNTEAFF. CDR3 bases: TGTGCCAGCAGCTTCCGGAACACTGAAGCTTTCTTT.

V gene TRBV6-6 combines with J gene TRBJ2-5, with TRBD1 matching 9 bases. Germline CDR1 and CDR2: MNHNY and SVGAGI (reference sequence). Trimming cost V 2 bases and J 3 bases; bases outside gene matches: 7. This CDR3 comprises 16 residues. CDR3 nucleotides: TGTGCCAGCAGTTACGAGGGGACAGGGTTGAAAGAGACCCAGTACTTC. Translated: CASSYEGTGLKETQYF.

The rearrangement uses TRBV6-1 and TRBJ1-1; D is possibly TRBD1 (5 bases). From germline, CDR1 is MNHNS and CDR2 SASEGT. CDR3 size: 13 residues. With 4 bases removed from V and 5 bases from J, the gap between germline ends came to 11 bases. In DNA, the CDR3 is TGTGCCAGCAGTGGAGGGGCTTGGACTGAAGCTTTCTTT. Its protein product is CASSGGAWTEAFF.

V gene TRBV9 combines with J gene TRBJ2-2; D unclear. The CDR3 is 12 residues long. V dropped 2 bases and J dropped 4 bases, with 3 bases sitting between them. The germline CDR1 and CDR2 sequences are SGDLS and YYNGEE. The CDR3 region has the DNA TGTGCCAGCAGCGTTGGCACCGGGGAGCTGTTTTTT. Translation gives CASSVGTGELFF. The full variable domain, completed using reference TRBV9 and TRBJ2-2, is DSGVTQTPKHLITATGQRVTLRCSPRSGDLSVYWYQQSLDQGLQFLIQYYNGEERAKGNILERFSAQQFPDLHSELNLSSLELGDSALYFCASSVGTGELFFGEGSRLTVL.

The V gene is TRBV19, the J gene TRBJ1-1; D remains unclear. CDR1 and CDR2 (germline): LNHDA, SQIVND (reference sequence). The CDR3 sequence is 15 residues long. Trimming took off 5 bases at V and 0 bases at J, with 13 bases between the two ends. CDR3 DNA sequence: TGTGCCAGTAGTCTAGTTCCAGGAATGAACACTGAAGCTTTCTTT. Translated: CASSLVPGMNTEAFF.

CDR3 residues: CASSPTLSYEQYF. CDR3 DNA sequence: TGTGCCAGCAGCCCGACACTCTCCTACGAGCAGTACTTC. V is TRBV6-5 and J is TRBJ2-7, with D unresolved. This CDR3 is built from 13 residues. Trimming cost V 6 bases and J 0 bases, with 9 bases left between them. CDR1 MNHEY and CDR2 SVGAGI come from the germline V gene.

This chain links TRBV4-1 with TRBJ2-6; a weak D match, TRBD1 (6 bases). The CDR3 extends over 18 amino acids. Deletions cut 2 bases from V and 0 bases from J, with 14 bases between. Per germline, CDR1 MGHRA and CDR2 YSYEKL. The CDR3 is CASSQRNRAPSGANVLTF. In nucleotides, the CDR3 is TGCGCCAGCAGCCAAAGGAACAGGGCCCCCTCTGGGGCCAACGTCCTGACTTTC.

The chain couples TRBV15 to TRBJ1-2; D is unclear. The CDR3 totals 14 residues. Per the germline V gene, CDR1 is LNHNV and CDR2 is YYDKDF (reference sequence). Trimming shortened V by 4 bases and J by 4 bases, and 13 bases separated the two germline ends. The CDR3 sequence is CATSNEVASYGYTF. CDR3 nucleotide sequence: TGTGCCACCAGCAACGAGGTTGCGAGCTATGGCTACACCTTC.

This chain uses TRBV15 with TRBJ2-3; possible D gene TRBD2, 6 bases. The CDR3 sequence is 14 residues long. CDR1 is LNHNV, CDR2 YYDKDF, per germline (reference sequence). The V and J ends lost 7 bases and 6 bases respectively, with 17 bases between them. CDR3 sequence reads: CATMGLEAADTQYF. DNA for the CDR3: TGTGCCACCATGGGACTCGAGGCAGCGGATACGCAGTATTTT.

V usage is TRBV11-2 and J usage is TRBJ2-1; 8 bases match TRBD1. J was trimmed by 7 bases and V by 1 base; bases with no gene match: 3. The germline V gene has CDR1 SGHAT and CDR2 FQNNGV. CDR3 size: 14 residues. The CDR3 nucleotides read TGTGCCAGCAGCTTAGCCACAGGGGGTAATGAGCAGTTCTTC. Encoded protein: CASSLATGGNEQFF.